The table lists the clone carrying this TCR beta chain with a few counts. Each sample gave at least 6 million isolated PBMCs. The data were taken from a study of blood T cells in healthy people across ages. Through a sample-barcoded 5' primer and a J-beta primer mix, a second PCR was run for roughly 7 to 11 cycles. Tagging of each cDNA molecule was performed by a template-switch adaptor with 12 random nucleotides. TCRdb used MiXCR to reprocess the 5' RACE reads, holding one entry per CDR3 protein. This sample yields 1.5 million to 2 million distinct CDR3 sequences, of which under 30% are seen a single time; approximately 7.7% belongs to the top ten. The sequence derives from a woman younger than 45 in good health. Specimen: blood.

The CDR3 loop is CASSPTLEGGNEQYF. Written as DNA, the CDR3 is TGTGCCAGCAGTCCAACACTGGAGGGAGGGAACGAGCAGTACTTC. The chain links TRBV28 to TRBJ2-7; TRBD2 matches at 7 bases. The CDR3 runs 15 residues. Trimming cost V 5 bases and J 5 bases; bases outside gene matches: 12. Germline V lookup: CDR1 MDHEN, CDR2 SYDVKM. Filled out from reference TRBV28 and TRBJ2-7, the complete variable domain reads DVKVTQSSRYLVKRTGEKVFLECVQDMDHENMFWYRQDPGLGLRLIYFSYDVKMKEKGDIPEGYSVSREKKERFSLILESASTNQTSMYLCASSPTLEGGNEQYFGPGTRLTVT.